One and the same sample provided the 20 T cell receptor beta chains below, sequenced in a study of regulatory T cells in long-lasting Graves disease. Time point defined: persistent/refractory GD, antithyroid drugs over 5 years with positive TRAb. PBMC-extracted RNA yielded the TCR library. Both iRepertoire HTBI primers and Arm-PCR of CDR3 regions were used to build the TCR beta libraries. TCRdb independently ran MiXCR on the multiplex PCR reads; one entry per CDR3 protein. Of over 450,000 distinct CDR3 sequences listed, roughly 21% were seen once; the top ten hold roughly 7%. The sample consisted of peripheral blood mononuclear cells (PBMCs), taken when the disease was refractory, from a patient treated with antithyroid drugs. The receptors here all came from a female donor with Graves disease.

A note on this clonotype: Its ends do not fully match the called genes, so a read error is possible. The rearrangement joins TRBV15 to TRBJ2-2; no definite D call. Germline lookup yields CDR1 LNHNV and CDR2 YYDKDF (reference sequence). The CDR3 runs 14 residues. This CDR3 is CAISRDRENGELFF. The DNA of the CDR3 is TGTGCCATCAGCAGAGATAGGGAAAACGGGGAGCTGTTTTTT.

Only a few counts were recorded for this clonotype. This sequence joins TRBV29-1 and TRBJ2-2; 14 nucleotides align to TRBD2. The CDR3 loop spans 14 amino acids. Losses at the gene ends were 7 bases for V and 8 bases for J; bases not matched to a gene: 6. Germline CDR1 and CDR2: SQVTM and ANQGSEA. The CDR3 protein is CSAGTSGSRGELFF. The DNA for the CDR3 is TGCAGCGCCGGGACTAGCGGGAGTAGAGGGGAGCTGTTTTTT.

In this sample, this clonotype turned up a few times. This rearrangement joins TRBV14 to TRBJ2-2, with TRBD1 matching over 8 bases. This CDR3 comprises 17 residues. The J segment lost 5 bases and the V segment lost 0 bases, leaving 8 bases of the junction unmatched. Germline V gene lookup returns CDR1 SGHDN and CDR2 FVKESK. The CDR3 DNA reads as TGTGCCAGCAGCCAAGATCAAGGCAGGGGGCTGACCGGGGAGCTGTTTTTT. It is translated as CASSQDQGRGLTGELFF.

This clonotype has a handful of counts. This chain uses TRBV3-1 with TRBJ2-2, with D tentatively TRBD2 (6 bases). Per the germline V gene, CDR1 is LGHDT and CDR2 is YNNKEL (reference sequence). The V end was cut by 0 bases, the J end by 0 bases, with 11 bases between. This CDR3 region has 17 residues. CDR3 DNA sequence: TGTGCCAGCAGCCAAGATGGGGGGAGGACGAACACCGGGGAGCTGTTTTTT. Its protein product is CASSQDGGRTNTGELFF.

This clonotype was observed a handful of times. The chain combines TRBV4-1 with TRBJ2-5; TRBD2 might be the D (5 bases). Germline-derived CDR1 and CDR2 are MGHRA and YSYEKL. The CDR3 runs 16 residues. V gave up 1 base and J gave up 5 bases, with 17 bases separating them. CDR3 amino acids: CASSQVFVLATETQYF. The CDR3, as DNA: TGCGCCAGCAGCCAAGTATTTGTCTTAGCGACGGAGACCCAGTACTTC.

The chain employs TRBV29-1 and TRBJ2-5; the D gene is possibly TRBD2 (5 bases). Germline V lookup: CDR1 SQVTM, CDR2 ANQGSEA. This CDR3 comprises 11 residues. V was trimmed by 4 bases and J by 5 bases, leaving 8 bases between them. In DNA form, the CDR3 reads TGCAGCGTTGCTAGAGGGGAGACCCAGTACTTC. Amino acids: CSVARGETQYF.

This clonotype has only a few counts. The chain links TRBV29-1 to TRBJ1-2, with 7 bases aligning to TRBD1. This CDR3 is 12 amino acids long. V shed 7 bases and J 4 bases; nucleotides not matched to a gene: 6. Germline values: CDR1 SQVTM, CDR2 ANQGSEA. CDR3 DNA sequence: TGCAGCGCCGGGGGGGACAGCTATGGCTACACCTTC. Translation: CSAGGDSYGYTF.

The CDR3 is CASSLAWRGMYTGELFF. CDR3 nucleotides: TGTGCCAGCAGCTTAGCGTGGAGGGGAATGTACACCGGGGAGCTGTTTTTT. This chain connects TRBV7-2 to TRBJ2-2, with a possible D match to TRBD2 (6 bases). Germline V CDR1 and CDR2: SGHTA, FQGNSA. CDR3 length: 17 amino acids. V dropped 0 bases and J dropped 3 bases, with 14 bases sitting between them.

There are a few counts of this clonotype. The CDR3 nucleotides are TGTGCCAGCACCTCTGGTAGCGGGGATGAGCAGTTCTTC. Protein product: CASTSGSGDEQFF. The J gene is TRBJ2-1, the V gene TRBV7-9, with 8 positions matching TRBD2. This CDR3 has 13 amino acids. Germline V lookup: CDR1 SEHNR, CDR2 FQNEAQ (reference sequence). V trimming: 7 bases; J trimming: 8 bases; junction bases outside the gene matches: 7.

Ten or more counts support this clonotype. The rearrangement joins TRBV27 to TRBJ2-7, with D perhaps matching TRBD1 or TRBD2 (6 bases each). V was cut by 2 bases and J by 3 bases, with 14 bases left in between. Looked up from germline, CDR1 is MNHEY and CDR2 is SMNVEV (reference sequence). The CDR3 is 15 residues long. The DNA for the CDR3 is TGTGCCAGCAGTTTAGGGGGGCAAGGGATCTACGAGCAGTACTTC. Amino acids: CASSLGGQGIYEQYF.

V is TRBV4-3 and J is TRBJ1-5; TRBD1 aligns across 10 bases. The CDR3 contains 17 residues. The ends lost 0 bases at V and 2 bases at J; junction bases unmatched: 4. Germline V gives CDR1 LGHNA, CDR2 YSLEER. CDR3 in DNA: TGCGCCAGCAGCCAAGATTTTGGGACAGGGGGCAATCAGCCCCAGCATTTT. Translated, it gives CASSQDFGTGGNQPQHF.

This clonotype came up a few times. The gene calls are TRBV9 and TRBJ2-7, with TRBD1 matching 7 bases. Germline CDR1 is SGDLS and CDR2 is YYNGEE. V was clipped by 4 bases and J by 0 bases; unmatched bases: 13. CDR3 length equals 17 residues. Here the CDR3 DNA reads TGTGCCAGCAGCCCCAGACCACAACAGGGGAGCTCCTACGAGCAGTACTTC. Translated, it gives CASSPRPQQGSSYEQYF. Looking up the rest from reference TRBV9 and TRBJ2-7 gives the full variable domain: DSGVTQTPKHLITATGQRVTLRCSPRSGDLSVYWYQQSLDQGLQFLIQYYNGEERAKGNILERFSAQQFPDLHSELNLSSLELGDSALYFCASSPRPQQGSSYEQYFGPGTRLTVT.

DNA for the CDR3: TGCAGTGCTTCCCGGGGTAGCGGGGGGGCCAATGAGCAGTTCTTC. The encoded protein is CSASRGSGGANEQFF. The gene calls are TRBV20-1 and TRBJ2-5, with 11 bases aligning to TRBD2. The J call may be wrong; the DNA end is better matched by TRBJ2-1. Germline CDR1 and CDR2: DFQATT and SNEGSKA (reference sequence). This CDR3 is 15 amino acids long.

This clonotype appeared once. This sequence may be a read error, since a much larger clone differs from it by one base. The CDR3 coding sequence is TGTGCCAGCAGCCAAGTCGTCGCGGGAGGAGAGACCCAGTACTTC. Encoded protein: CASSQVVAGGETQYF. V gene TRBV3-1 combines with J gene TRBJ2-5; the match to TRBD2 covers 8 bases. The CDR3 totals 15 residues. V trimming: 1 base; J trimming: 4 bases; junction bases outside the gene matches: 5. From germline, CDR1 is LGHDT and CDR2 YNNKEL (reference sequence).

V and J are TRBV7-9 and TRBJ1-2; 8 bases are a match to TRBD1. This CDR3 contains 14 residues. The V gene end was trimmed by 4 bases and the J gene end by 4 bases; junction bases not matched to a gene: 5. CDR1 is SEHNR and CDR2 is FQNEAQ in the germline V gene (reference sequence). The CDR3 DNA is TGTGCCAGCAGCTCGAGACAGGGGCTCTATGGCTACACCTTC. Residues: CASSSRQGLYGYTF.

This clonotype was seen only a few times. The chain joins TRBV19 to TRBJ2-2, with 12 bases fitting TRBD2. Germline values: CDR1 LNHDA, CDR2 SQIVND (reference sequence). The junction had 5 bases not matched to a gene; V was cut back by 6 bases and J by 0 bases. The CDR3 totals 17 residues. CDR3 sequence: CASSTSGGFANTGELFF. As DNA, the CDR3 is TGTGCCAGTAGCACTAGCGGGGGGTTCGCGAACACCGGGGAGCTGTTTTTT.

The chain carries TRBV6-5 and TRBJ2-1; D tentatively reads TRBD1 or TRBD2 (5 bases each). Deletions cut 2 bases from V and 0 bases from J, with 8 bases between. Germline lookup yields CDR1 MNHEY and CDR2 SVGAGI. CDR3 size: 15 residues. This chain's CDR3 is CASSYEGYSYNEQFF. The CDR3 DNA sequence: TGTGCCAGCAGTTACGAGGGGTACTCCTACAATGAGCAGTTCTTC.

This clonotype was seen many times. V usage is TRBV6-2 or TRBV6-3 and J usage is TRBJ2-7; either TRBD1 or TRBD2 may fit D (5 bases each). The ends were cut back, 5 bases at V and 12 bases at J, with 20 bases in the middle. Germline V lookup: CDR1 MNHEY, CDR2 SVGEGT. The CDR3 is 13 residues long. The DNA of the CDR3 is TGTGCCAGCAGTGGAGGCCTCGAGGGACCGAGGTACTTC. This encodes CASSGGLEGPRYF.

Ten or more counts support this clonotype. This chain links TRBV7-8 with TRBJ1-4; 7 bases align to TRBD1. The CDR3 runs 13 residues. Germline trimming cut 3 bases from V and 7 bases from J; bases unmatched to any gene: 2. Germline assignment: CDR1 SGHVS and CDR2 FQNEAQ. The CDR3 protein is CASSFTGAEKLFF. The CDR3 DNA follows: TGTGCCAGCAGCTTTACAGGGGCTGAAAAACTGTTTTTT.

In its sample, this clonotype was seen a few times. J is TRBJ1-5 and V is TRBV20-1, with unresolved D. CDR3 size: 13 residues. V lost 1 base to trimming and J lost 4 bases, with 8 bases between them. Germline V gene sequence: CDR1 DFQATT, CDR2 SNEGSKA (reference sequence). CDR3 region: CSARVLENQPQHF. CDR3 coding DNA: TGCAGTGCTAGAGTGTTGGAAAATCAGCCCCAGCATTTT.